This passage covers 32 T cell receptor beta chains from one sample sequenced in a study of blood T cell repertoires in COVID-19. Profiling relied on immunoSEQ multiplex PCR, and the TCRdb table lists in-frame clones only, not all of them. The sample shows approximately 500,000 clones, 89% of them seen only once. Specimen: peripheral blood. All receptors come from a man younger than 35 with COVID-19, enrolled during active disease.

This chain connects TRBV19 to TRBJ2-7; 7 bases map to TRBD1. This CDR3 spans 16 amino acids. Germline V gene sequence: CDR1 LNHDA, CDR2 SQIVND (reference sequence). After removal of 4 bases from V and 2 bases from J, the junction contained 11 bases not matched to a gene. In nucleotides, the CDR3 is TGTGCCAGTAGTACAACTAAAGGGGGCTTCACCTACGAGCAGTACTTC. It codes for CASSTTKGGFTYEQYF.

This chain connects TRBV29-1 to TRBJ2-7; D may be TRBD1 (6 bases). Germline V CDR1 and CDR2: SQVTM, ANQGSEA. This CDR3 has 13 amino acids. The germline V and J ends were trimmed by 4 bases and 5 bases, with 15 bases remaining between them. CDR3 DNA sequence: TGCAGCGTTGCACTTCAGGGGCCCCACGAGCAGTACTTC. Translated: CSVALQGPHEQYF.

The J gene is TRBJ1-1, the V gene TRBV7-3; D uncertain. The ends were cut back, 0 bases at V and 1 base at J, with 9 bases in the middle. CDR1 is SGHTA and CDR2 is FQGTGA in the germline V gene. The CDR3 contains 15 residues. The CDR3 nucleotides are TGTGCCAGCAGCTTAACGAATACACAGAACACTGAAGCTTTCTTT. Its translation: CASSLTNTQNTEAFF.

Here the CDR3 DNA reads TGTGCCTGGAGTCGGGGAACACAAGAGACCCAGTACTTC. Protein product: CAWSRGTQETQYF. This chain joins TRBV30 and TRBJ2-5, with TRBD2 as a possible D gene (5 bases). The V gene lost 2 bases and the J gene lost 2 bases, with 9 bases spanning the gap. From germline, CDR1 is GTSNPN and CDR2 SVGIG (reference sequence). The CDR3 runs 13 residues.

Of note for this clone: This sample also contains other DNA sequences that code for the same CDR3. The chain has TRBV2 and TRBJ2-1, with 13 nucleotides matching TRBD2. The germline V gene has CDR1 SNHLY and CDR2 FYNNEI. The CDR3 consists of 15 residues. V shed 6 bases and J 4 bases; nucleotides not matched to a gene: 3. The CDR3 region has the DNA TGTGCCAGCAGCAGGACTAGCGGGGGTTACAATGAGCAGTTCTTC. It specifies CASSRTSGGYNEQFF.

V gene TRBV11-2 combines with J gene TRBJ2-7, with TRBD1 matching 7 bases. The ends lost 5 bases at V and 4 bases at J; junction bases unmatched: 5. Germline loops: CDR1 SGHAT, CDR2 FQNNGV. The CDR3 runs to 13 residues. CDR3 sequence reads: CASSPDRAYEQYF. Written as DNA, the CDR3 is TGTGCCAGCAGCCCTGACAGGGCTTACGAGCAGTACTTC.

V is TRBV6-5 and J is TRBJ2-1; 7 bases match TRBD1. The CDR3 runs 14 residues. From germline, CDR1 is MNHEY and CDR2 SVGAGI. V was pared by 6 bases and J by 2 bases, with 4 bases of the junction left unmatched. The CDR3, as DNA: TGTGCCAGCAGCGGGACAGCAACCTACAATGAGCAGTTCTTC. As protein: CASSGTATYNEQFF.

A few counts support this clone. V is TRBV7-6 and J is TRBJ1-4; D may be TRBD1 (6 bases). The germline V gene has CDR1 SGHVS and CDR2 FNYEAQ. V shed 5 bases and J shed 4 bases, with 11 bases lying between them. This CDR3 is built from 14 residues. CDR3 region: CASSRTANNEKLFF. The CDR3 DNA reads TGTGCCAGCAGCCGGACAGCTAATAATGAAAAACTGTTTTTT. The whole variable domain, remainder taken from reference TRBV7-6 and TRBJ1-4, is GAGVSQSPRYKVTKRGQDVALRCDPISGHVSLYWYRQALGQGPEFLTYFNYEAQQDKSGLPNDRFSAERPEGSISTLTIQRTEQRDSAMYRCASSRTANNEKLFFGSGTQLSVL.

This chain connects TRBV9 to TRBJ1-2; 7 nucleotides match TRBD1. Trimming cost V 3 bases and J 4 bases; bases outside gene matches: 9. The CDR3 length is 15 residues. The germline gives CDR1 SGDLS, CDR2 YYNGEE. CDR3 in amino acids: CASSAGQGVIYGYTF. The CDR3 bases are TGTGCCAGCAGCGCCGGGCAGGGGGTTATCTATGGCTACACCTTC.

V usage is TRBV2 and J usage is TRBJ1-5, with 9 bases aligning to TRBD1. The germline gives CDR1 SNHLY, CDR2 FYNNEI. The V segment lost 3 bases and the J segment 5 bases; nucleotides outside the gene matches: 14. This CDR3 is built from 18 residues. Written as DNA, the CDR3 is TGTGCCAGCAGTGATACCGGACAGGGGTCTCTGGTAGATCAGCCCCAGCATTTT. It yields the protein CASSDTGQGSLVDQPQHF.

The chain joins TRBV2 to TRBJ2-3; D uncertain. The V and J ends lost 1 base and 0 bases respectively, with 5 bases between them. CDR1 is SNHLY, CDR2 FYNNEI, per germline. The CDR3 has 14 amino acids. CDR3 nucleotides: TGTGCCAGCAGTGAAGTTTCTAGCACAGATACGCAGTATTTT. Its protein product is CASSEVSSTDTQYF.

This clone was counted once. This chain connects TRBV29-1 to TRBJ2-1; the match to TRBD2 covers 10 bases. V was clipped by 7 bases and J by 0 bases; unmatched bases: 6. Per the germline V gene, CDR1 is SQVTM and CDR2 is ANQGSEA. The CDR3 loop spans 15 amino acids. The CDR3 spells CSALSGRSSYNEQFF. Written as DNA, the CDR3 is TGCAGCGCCCTTAGCGGGAGGAGCTCCTACAATGAGCAGTTCTTC.

This clone is a singleton in its sample. J is TRBJ2-7 and V is TRBV7-7, with 13 bases fitting TRBD2. The J segment lost 7 bases and the V segment lost 4 bases, leaving 4 bases of the junction unmatched. CDR1 and CDR2 (germline): SSHAT, FNYEAQ (reference sequence). The CDR3 runs to 14 residues. The DNA of the CDR3 is TGTGCCAGCAGCTCAGGACTAGCGGGGGATGAGCAGTACTTC. Protein sequence: CASSSGLAGDEQYF.

The chain joins TRBV10-3 to TRBJ2-3; TRBD2 agrees at 8 bases. Germline trimming cut 4 bases from V and 2 bases from J; bases unmatched to any gene: 2. Germline V gene sequence: CDR1 ENHRY, CDR2 SYGVKD. The CDR3 runs 14 residues. CDR3 in amino acids: CAISGAGATDTQYF. DNA of the CDR3: TGTGCCATCAGTGGAGCGGGGGCCACAGATACGCAGTATTTT.

The rearrangement joins TRBV19 to TRBJ1-5; 7 nucleotides line up with TRBD1. Germline V CDR1 and CDR2: LNHDA, SQIVND (reference sequence). The CDR3 loop spans 14 amino acids. With V trimmed by 5 bases and J by 5 bases, 6 bases remained unmatched. For the CDR3, the DNA is TGTGCCAGTAGTCTCCGGGACAGCTATCAGCCCCAGCATTTT. Translated: CASSLRDSYQPQHF.

The sample holds one count of this clone. This chain connects TRBV6-4 to TRBJ1-4; no clear D gene. Trimming stripped 10 bases from V and 2 bases from J, with 20 bases between. The CDR3 totals 16 residues. Germline V lookup: CDR1 MRHNA, CDR2 SNTAGT. CDR3 sequence reads: CANLRPGGLTNEKLFF. In DNA, the CDR3 is TGTGCCAACTTACGCCCTGGAGGGCTTACTAATGAAAAACTGTTTTTT.

The chain recombines TRBV9 with TRBJ2-2, with TRBD1 matching over 8 bases. The germline V gene encodes CDR1 SGDLS and CDR2 YYNGEE. The ends lost 4 bases at V and 7 bases at J; junction bases unmatched: 12. This CDR3 is 16 amino acids long. The CDR3 is CASSPTGGEGHGELFF. CDR3 DNA sequence: TGTGCCAGCAGCCCAACAGGGGGAGAGGGGCACGGGGAGCTGTTTTTT.

The chain joins TRBV24-1 to TRBJ2-3; 7 bases are shared with TRBD1. With V trimmed by 7 bases and J by 5 bases, 2 bases remained unmatched. The germline gives CDR1 KGHDR, CDR2 SFDVKD. This CDR3 is built from 12 residues. CDR3 DNA: TGTGCCACCAGCCGGGACAGAGATACGCAGTATTTT. Translating it yields CATSRDRDTQYF.

The V call is TRBV4-1, the J call TRBJ1-4, with a tentative D call TRBD1 (5 bases). CDR1 is MGHRA and CDR2 is YSYEKL in the germline V gene. V was clipped by 4 bases and J by 5 bases, with 11 bases between them. The CDR3 is 14 amino acids. The CDR3 protein is CASSRRGNNEKLFF. Here the CDR3 DNA reads TGCGCCAGCAGCCGGCGGGGGAACAATGAAAAACTGTTTTTT.

This clone was recorded a few times. The V and J genes are TRBV3-1 (or the pseudogene TRBV3-2) and TRBJ2-7; 10 nucleotides agree with TRBD1. The CDR3 runs 14 residues. V shed 5 bases, J shed 6 bases, and the junction held 7 bases outside the gene matches. Germline CDR1 reads LGHDT; CDR2 reads YNNKEL (reference sequence). The CDR3 spells CASSFPGQGTEQYF. In nucleotides, the CDR3 is TGTGCCAGCAGCTTCCCGGGACAGGGGACCGAGCAGTACTTC.

This chain uses TRBV11-2 with TRBJ2-7, with 7 bases that match TRBD2. The CDR3 contains 14 residues. V lost 4 bases and J lost 3; bases outside the gene matches: 6. CDR1 SGHAT and CDR2 FQNNGV come from the germline V gene. In DNA form, the CDR3 reads TGTGCCAGCAGCTATCTTCGGACTAGCTACGAGCAGTACTTC. This translates into CASSYLRTSYEQYF.

The chain links TRBV27 to TRBJ2-5, with TRBD1 matching over 12 bases. V dropped 5 bases and J dropped 4; count of bases not matched to a gene: 5. Germline V CDR1 and CDR2: MNHEY, SMNVEV (reference sequence). This CDR3 region has 15 residues. CDR3 DNA: TGTGCCAGCAGTACGTGGGACAGGGGGCCAGAGACCCAGTACTTC. Its translation: CASSTWDRGPETQYF.

For this clone: An end of the junction differs from the germline gene, which may be a read error. The CDR3: CASSTPGLAGGPHCF. CDR3 DNA sequence: TGTGCCAGCAGTACTCCGGGACTAGCGGGAGGGCCTCATTGTTTT. The V gene is TRBV6-2 or TRBV6-3, the J gene TRBJ2-3; TRBD2 aligns across 16 bases. The germline V gene has CDR1 MNHEY and CDR2 SVGEGT. This CDR3 is built from 15 residues.

This chain connects TRBV25-1 to TRBJ2-5, with 10 bases identical to TRBD1. The germline gives CDR1 MGHDK, CDR2 SYGVNS. The CDR3 has 12 residues. The V segment lost 7 bases and the J segment 6 bases; nucleotides outside the gene matches: 2. The CDR3 reads CASTDRGQTQYF. CDR3 in DNA: TGTGCCAGCACCGACAGGGGGCAGACCCAGTACTTC.

This sequence joins TRBV6-5 and TRBJ2-7; TRBD1 matches 8 bases. V trimming: 8 bases; J trimming: 6 bases; junction bases outside the gene matches: 9. The germline V gene has CDR1 MNHEY and CDR2 SVGAGI. The CDR3 has 13 amino acids. Here the CDR3 reads CASEPRTGFEQYF. CDR3 DNA sequence: TGTGCCAGCGAGCCAAGGACAGGGTTCGAGCAGTACTTC.

Points on this clone: Within the sample, other DNA sequences also encode this same CDR3. J is TRBJ2-7 and V is TRBV6-5, with 10 positions matching TRBD2. The J segment lost 2 bases and the V segment lost 7 bases, leaving 2 bases of the junction unmatched. The CDR3 is made up of 13 amino acids. The germline V gene encodes CDR1 MNHEY and CDR2 SVGAGI. The CDR3 DNA reads as TGTGCCAGCAAACTAGCGGGGACCTACGAGCAGTACTTC. This codes for CASKLAGTYEQYF.

V and J are TRBV10-3 and TRBJ2-7; D is uncertain. Trimming removed 11 bases at V and 0 bases at J, with 8 bases between. Germline V gene sequence: CDR1 ENHRY, CDR2 SYGVKD. This CDR3 spans 11 amino acids. The CDR3 spells CAAAASYEQYF. CDR3 nucleotides: TGTGCCGCGGCGGCCTCCTACGAGCAGTACTTC.

This chain links TRBV5-4 with TRBJ1-2; possibly TRBD1 for D (5 bases). Per the germline V gene, CDR1 is SGHNT and CDR2 is YYREEE (reference sequence). The CDR3 totals 14 residues. Trimming removed 1 base from V and 4 bases from J, with 11 bases in between. The DNA of the CDR3 is TGTGCCAGCAGCTTGCAGGGAATCCGCTATGGCTACACCTTC. As protein: CASSLQGIRYGYTF. Full variable domain (rest looked up from reference TRBV5-4 and TRBJ1-2): ETGVTQSPTHLIKTRGQQVTLRCSSQSGHNTVSWYQQALGQGPQFIFQYYREEENGRGNFPPRFSGLQFPNYSSELNVNALELDDSALYLCASSLQGIRYGYTFGSGTRLTVV.

The gene calls are TRBV19 and TRBJ1-5; D might be TRBD1 (6 bases). The CDR3 extends over 15 amino acids. Trimming cost V 3 bases and J 0 bases, with 9 bases left between them. Germline V gene data show CDR1 as LNHDA and CDR2 as SQIVND (reference sequence). This CDR3 is CASSMDSYSNQPQHF. CDR3 nucleotides: TGTGCCAGTAGTATGGACAGTTATAGCAATCAGCCCCAGCATTTT. The entire variable domain, with the rest obtained from reference TRBV19 and TRBJ1-5, is as follows: DGGITQSPKYLFRKEGQNVTLSCEQNLNHDAMYWYRQDPGQGLRLIYYSQIVNDFQKGDIAEGYSVSREKKESFPLTVTSAQKNPTAFYLCASSMDSYSNQPQHFGDGTRLSIL.

The V call is TRBV6-5, the J call TRBJ1-1; D gene ambiguous. This CDR3 has 15 amino acids. V gave up 4 bases and J gave up 4 bases, with 16 bases separating them. Germline V CDR1 and CDR2: MNHEY, SVGAGI. This chain's CDR3 is CASSSIIVGGTEAFF. The CDR3 DNA is TGTGCCAGCAGTTCGATCATCGTTGGAGGCACTGAAGCTTTCTTT.

In this sample, this clone turned up once. The chain carries TRBV6-2 or TRBV6-3 and TRBJ2-3; D might be TRBD1 (6 bases). CDR3 size: 16 residues. Trimming shortened V by 2 bases and J by 3 bases, and 15 bases separated the two germline ends. The V gene's germline CDR1 is MNHEY and CDR2 SVGEGT. CDR3 sequence reads: CASSYPIRGGTDTQYF. CDR3 nucleotide sequence: TGTGCCAGCAGTTACCCGATAAGAGGGGGTACAGATACGCAGTATTTT.

The V and J genes are TRBV28 and TRBJ2-7; TRBD1 matches at 9 bases. Germline assignment: CDR1 MDHEN and CDR2 SYDVKM. V shed 4 bases and J 3 bases; nucleotides not matched to a gene: 7. The CDR3 is 15 amino acids. The CDR3 region is CASSSTGTGSYEQYF. The CDR3, as DNA: TGTGCCAGCAGTTCCACCGGGACAGGGAGCTACGAGCAGTACTTC.